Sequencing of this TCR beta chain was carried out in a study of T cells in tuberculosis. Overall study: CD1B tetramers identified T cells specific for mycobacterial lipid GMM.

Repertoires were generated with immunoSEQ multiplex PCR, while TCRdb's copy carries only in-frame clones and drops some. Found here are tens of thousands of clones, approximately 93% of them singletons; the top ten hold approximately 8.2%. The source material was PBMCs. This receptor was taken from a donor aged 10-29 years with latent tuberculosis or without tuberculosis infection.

The DNA of the CDR3 is TGTGCCAGCAGACTTAGACAGGGCCCGTTTGGGGCCCAGTACTTC. Translated: CASRLRQGPFGAQYF. V gene TRBV27 combines with J gene TRBJ2-5, with TRBD1 identical over 7 bases. The V gene's germline CDR1 is MNHEY and CDR2 SMNVEV (reference sequence). This CDR3 region has 15 residues. J lost 9 bases, V lost 6 bases, and 16 bases had no gene match.